The rows below give T cell receptor beta chains drawn from one sample of a study of neurological immune-mediated disorders. TCRdb analysed the 5' RACE reads with MiXCR anew, one entry per CDR3 protein. The top ten clones hold more than 6.5% of a sample with around 60,000 distinct CDR3 sequences, roughly 10% of them seen once. The specimen sequenced was PBMCs. These receptors were obtained from a male donor with HTLV-1-associated myelopathy (HAM/TSP). Each CDR3 is given with its conserved first and last residue. Fields, in order: CDR3 protein, CDR3 DNA, V gene, clone size, J gene, D gene, CDR3 length. D genes are given only for firm matches. The size entry is marked missing in some rows and otherwise reads once, few, many or a size class.

CDR3 protein: CSLGGGTEARELFF; CDR3 DNA: TGCAGCTTAGGAGGGGGCACCGAGGCCAGGGAGCTGTTTTTT; V gene: TRBV20-1; clone size: -; J gene: TRBJ2-2; D gene: -; CDR3 length: 14
CDR3 protein: CAIGSGVGNEQFF; CDR3 DNA: TGTGCCATCGGCTCAGGGGTGGGGAATGAGCAGTTCTTC; V gene: TRBV10-3; clone size: many; J gene: TRBJ2-1; D gene: -; CDR3 length: 13
CDR3 protein: CSAAPMSSGNTIYF; CDR3 DNA: TGCAGTGCTGCCCCAATGAGCTCTGGAAACACCATATATTTT; V gene: TRBV20-1; clone size: many; J gene: TRBJ1-3; D gene: -; CDR3 length: 14
CDR3 protein: CSASRTTNTEAFF; CDR3 DNA: TGCAGTGCTAGCCGGACGACGAACACTGAAGCTTTCTTT; V gene: TRBV20-1; clone size: many; J gene: TRBJ1-1; D gene: -; CDR3 length: 13
CDR3 protein: CASSSPATGVNSPLHF; CDR3 DNA: TGTGCCAGCAGCTCACCCGCGACAGGAGTTAATTCACCCCTCCACTTT; V gene: TRBV7-9; clone size: -; J gene: TRBJ1-6; D gene: -; CDR3 length: 16
CDR3 protein: CASSLALAGEHNEQFF; CDR3 DNA: TGTGCCAGCAGCTTAGCTCTAGCGGGGGAACACAATGAGCAGTTCTTC; V gene: TRBV7-9; clone size: many; J gene: TRBJ2-1; D gene: TRBD2; CDR3 length: 16
CDR3 protein: CASSFESGTGWFKRGTGELFF; CDR3 DNA: TGTGCCAGCAGCTTCGAGTCCGGGACAGGGTGGTTCAAAAGGGGGACCGGGGAGCTGTTTTTT; V gene: TRBV7-8; clone size: many; J gene: TRBJ2-2; D gene: TRBD1; CDR3 length: 21
CDR3 protein: CASSLDLGHPSYNEQFF; CDR3 DNA: TGCGCCAGCAGCTTGGACCTGGGACATCCTTCCTACAATGAGCAGTTCTTC; V gene: TRBV5-1; clone size: many; J gene: TRBJ2-1; D gene: -; CDR3 length: 17
CDR3 protein: CASSLGPPIYNEQFF; CDR3 DNA: TGTGCCAGCTCACTTGGGCCTCCAATCTACAATGAGCAGTTCTTC; V gene: TRBV18; clone size: many; J gene: TRBJ2-1; D gene: -; CDR3 length: 15
CDR3 protein: CSVGGSSSRGKYF; CDR3 DNA: TGCAGCGTTGGGGGGAGCTCATCCCGGGGGAAGTACTTC; V gene: TRBV29-1; clone size: many; J gene: TRBJ2-5; D gene: -; CDR3 length: 13
CDR3 protein: CSADPRLAGTTDTQYF; CDR3 DNA: TGCAGTGCTGACCCCCGACTAGCGGGGACCACAGATACGCAGTATTTT; V gene: TRBV20-1; clone size: many; J gene: TRBJ2-3; D gene: TRBD2; CDR3 length: 16
CDR3 protein: CSSSHRLAGGHGTDTQYF; CDR3 DNA: TGCTCCAGCAGCCACAGACTAGCGGGGGGGCACGGCACAGATACGCAGTATTTT; V gene: TRBV5-1; clone size: -; J gene: TRBJ2-3; D gene: TRBD2; CDR3 length: 18
CDR3 protein: CASSFGTGNNQPQHF; CDR3 DNA: TGTGCCAGCAGCTTCGGGACAGGGAACAATCAGCCCCAGCATTTT; V gene: TRBV3-1; clone size: many; J gene: TRBJ1-5; D gene: TRBD1; CDR3 length: 15
CDR3 protein: CASSLDRLGDGYTF; CDR3 DNA: TGCGCCAGCAGCTTGGACAGGTTGGGAGATGGCTACACCTTC; V gene: TRBV5-1; clone size: many; J gene: TRBJ1-2; D gene: -; CDR3 length: 14
CDR3 protein: CASSIDEPLHF; CDR3 DNA: TGTGCCAGCAGTATCGACGAGCCCCTCCACTTT; V gene: TRBV6-6; clone size: many; J gene: TRBJ1-6; D gene: -; CDR3 length: 11
CDR3 protein: CSVARTDTQYF; CDR3 DNA: TGCAGCGTTGCGAGAACAGATACGCAGTATTTT; V gene: TRBV29-1; clone size: many; J gene: TRBJ2-3; D gene: -; CDR3 length: 11
CDR3 protein: CASIPDRASEQFF; CDR3 DNA: TGTGCCAGCATCCCCGACAGGGCAAGCGAGCAGTTCTTC; V gene: TRBV7-9; clone size: many; J gene: TRBJ2-1; D gene: TRBD1; CDR3 length: 13
CDR3 protein: CASSRTPNPNNSPLHF; CDR3 DNA: TGTGCCAGCAGCCGGACACCCAACCCTAATAATTCACCCCTCCACTTT; V gene: TRBV5-5; clone size: -; J gene: TRBJ1-6; D gene: -; CDR3 length: 16
CDR3 protein: CSAGTGTRRSIQYF; CDR3 DNA: TGCAGTGCTGGAACCGGGACTAGAAGAAGCATTCAGTACTTC; V gene: TRBV20-1; clone size: many; J gene: TRBJ2-4; D gene: TRBD2; CDR3 length: 14
CDR3 protein: CASSDLDRGKEPQHF; CDR3 DNA: TGTGCCAGCAGTGATTTAGACAGGGGAAAGGAGCCCCAGCATTTT; V gene: TRBV6-1; clone size: many; J gene: TRBJ1-5; D gene: TRBD1; CDR3 length: 15
CDR3 protein: CSVLVGGNTGELFF; CDR3 DNA: TGCAGCGTCCTAGTAGGGGGGAACACCGGGGAGCTGTTTTTT; V gene: TRBV29-1; clone size: many; J gene: TRBJ2-2; D gene: -; CDR3 length: 14
CDR3 protein: CASSLAVASVETQYF; CDR3 DNA: TGCGCCAGCAGCTTGGCCGTAGCGTCGGTAGAGACCCAGTACTTC; V gene: TRBV5-1; clone size: few; J gene: TRBJ2-5; D gene: -; CDR3 length: 15
CDR3 protein: CASSVGTSGANTGELFF; CDR3 DNA: TGTGCCAGCAGCGTAGGGACTAGCGGGGCGAACACCGGGGAGCTGTTTTTT; V gene: TRBV9; clone size: few; J gene: TRBJ2-2; D gene: TRBD2; CDR3 length: 17
CDR3 protein: CANSDGNYGYTF; CDR3 DNA: TGTGCCAACTCGGACGGGAACTATGGCTACACCTTC; V gene: TRBV10-3; clone size: many; J gene: TRBJ1-2; D gene: -; CDR3 length: 12
CDR3 protein: CASSQTGLSGYTF; CDR3 DNA: TGTGCCAGCAGCCAGACAGGATTAAGTGGCTACACCTTC; V gene: TRBV14; clone size: many; J gene: TRBJ1-2; D gene: -; CDR3 length: 13
CDR3 protein: CSVRLGVQNSPLHF; CDR3 DNA: TGCAGCGTGCGGTTAGGGGTACAGAATTCACCCCTCCACTTT; V gene: TRBV29-1; clone size: many; J gene: TRBJ1-6; D gene: -; CDR3 length: 14
CDR3 protein: CSVGEYGYTF; CDR3 DNA: TGCAGCGTAGGGGAATATGGCTACACCTTC; V gene: TRBV29-1; clone size: -; J gene: TRBJ1-2; D gene: -; CDR3 length: 10
CDR3 protein: CSVVPGGFF; CDR3 DNA: TGCAGCGTTGTACCCGGTGGTTTCTTT; V gene: TRBV29-1; clone size: many; J gene: TRBJ1-1; D gene: -; CDR3 length: 9
CDR3 protein: CASSFILGPKAHPSYEQYF; CDR3 DNA: TGTGCCAGCAGTTTTATTCTGGGGCCAAAGGCTCACCCCTCCTACGAGCAGTACTTC; V gene: TRBV12-3/TRBV12-4; clone size: few; J gene: TRBJ2-7; D gene: -; CDR3 length: 19
CDR3 protein: CASRLRGLNTEAFF; CDR3 DNA: TGTGCCAGCAGGTTGAGGGGGCTTAACACTGAAGCTTTCTTT; V gene: TRBV7-2; clone size: many; J gene: TRBJ1-1; D gene: TRBD1; CDR3 length: 14
CDR3 protein: CAISDPGQGGYEQYF; CDR3 DNA: TGTGCCATCTCCGATCCCGGACAGGGGGGGTACGAGCAGTACTTC; V gene: TRBV10-3; clone size: many; J gene: TRBJ2-7; D gene: TRBD1; CDR3 length: 15
CDR3 protein: CSARDSGTGGETQYF; CDR3 DNA: TGCAGTGCTAGAGATTCCGGGACAGGGGGAGAGACCCAGTACTTC; V gene: TRBV20-1; clone size: many; J gene: TRBJ2-5; D gene: TRBD1; CDR3 length: 15
CDR3 protein: CSATRGGGGVTDTQYF; CDR3 DNA: TGCAGTGCTACTCGAGGAGGCGGGGGGGTCACAGATACGCAGTATTTT; V gene: TRBV20-1; clone size: medium-sized; J gene: TRBJ2-3; D gene: TRBD2; CDR3 length: 16
CDR3 protein: CSVEKDGQFF; CDR3 DNA: TGCAGCGTTGAGAAGGATGGGCAGTTCTTC; V gene: TRBV29-1; clone size: -; J gene: TRBJ2-1; D gene: -; CDR3 length: 10
CDR3 protein: CSAPGVLPYEQYF; CDR3 DNA: TGCAGTGCTCCGGGGGTTTTGCCCTACGAGCAGTACTTC; V gene: TRBV20-1; clone size: many; J gene: TRBJ2-7; D gene: -; CDR3 length: 13
CDR3 protein: CSARDHSSSYNEQFF; CDR3 DNA: TGCAGTGCTAGAGATCACTCGAGCTCCTACAATGAGCAGTTCTTC; V gene: TRBV20-1; clone size: many; J gene: TRBJ2-1; D gene: -; CDR3 length: 15
CDR3 protein: CASSLRTGVGTGELFF; CDR3 DNA: TGCGCCAGCAGCTTGAGGACAGGGGTCGGCACCGGGGAGCTGTTTTTT; V gene: TRBV5-1; clone size: many; J gene: TRBJ2-2; D gene: TRBD1; CDR3 length: 16
CDR3 protein: CASSLVGTGPAEAFF; CDR3 DNA: TGTGCCAGCAGCTTAGTTGGGACAGGCCCCGCTGAAGCTTTCTTT; V gene: TRBV7-2; clone size: many; J gene: TRBJ1-1; D gene: TRBD1; CDR3 length: 15
CDR3 protein: CATSRRRDLNTEAFF; CDR3 DNA: TGTGCCACCAGCAGACGCAGGGATTTGAACACTGAAGCTTTCTTT; V gene: TRBV15; clone size: few; J gene: TRBJ1-1; D gene: -; CDR3 length: 15
CDR3 protein: CATSRVGQGVPYEQYF; CDR3 DNA: TGTGCCACCAGCAGAGTTGGACAGGGTGTACCATACGAGCAGTACTTC; V gene: TRBV15; clone size: many; J gene: TRBJ2-7; D gene: TRBD1; CDR3 length: 16
CDR3 protein: CATSIPGLRTEGYTF; CDR3 DNA: TGTGCCACCAGCATACCGGGACTTCGTACGGAGGGCTACACCTTC; V gene: TRBV15; clone size: many; J gene: TRBJ1-2; D gene: -; CDR3 length: 15
CDR3 protein: CASSLEWRFADTQYF; CDR3 DNA: TGTGCCAGCAGCTTGGAGTGGCGGTTCGCAGATACGCAGTATTTT; V gene: TRBV5-6; clone size: many; J gene: TRBJ2-3; D gene: -; CDR3 length: 15
CDR3 protein: CASSLVDSLHYGYTF; CDR3 DNA: TGTGCCAGCAGCTTAGTCGATAGCCTTCACTATGGCTACACCTTC; V gene: TRBV7-9; clone size: many; J gene: TRBJ1-2; D gene: -; CDR3 length: 15
CDR3 protein: CASSSQGDGNTEAFF; CDR3 DNA: TGCGCCAGCAGCTCTCAAGGGGATGGAAACACTGAAGCTTTCTTT; V gene: TRBV5-1; clone size: many; J gene: TRBJ1-1; D gene: -; CDR3 length: 15
CDR3 protein: CASSVGGYNQPQHF; CDR3 DNA: TGCGCCAGCAGTGTAGGGGGGTACAATCAGCCCCAGCATTTT; V gene: TRBV10-2; clone size: many; J gene: TRBJ1-5; D gene: -; CDR3 length: 14
CDR3 protein: CASSNNPRSTDTQYF; CDR3 DNA: TGTGCCAGCAGCAATAACCCCAGGAGCACAGATACGCAGTATTTT; V gene: TRBV7-9; clone size: -; J gene: TRBJ2-3; D gene: -; CDR3 length: 15
CDR3 protein: CASKQRGPKETQYF; CDR3 DNA: TGTGCCAGCAAACAAAGGGGGCCGAAAGAGACCCAGTACTTC; V gene: TRBV7-9; clone size: many; J gene: TRBJ2-5; D gene: TRBD1; CDR3 length: 14
CDR3 protein: CASSQLPKETQYF; CDR3 DNA: TGTGCCAGCAGTCAACTACCGAAAGAGACCCAGTACTTC; V gene: TRBV27; clone size: many; J gene: TRBJ2-5; D gene: -; CDR3 length: 13
CDR3 protein: CASSQDTLRAFF; CDR3 DNA: TGTGCCAGCAGCCAGGACACCCTGAGGGCTTTCTTT; V gene: TRBV14; clone size: many; J gene: TRBJ1-1; D gene: -; CDR3 length: 12
CDR3 protein: CASSVEWGGGRPYGYTF; CDR3 DNA: TGTGCCAGCAGCGTAGAGTGGGGAGGGGGCAGACCCTATGGCTACACCTTC; V gene: TRBV9; clone size: many; J gene: TRBJ1-2; D gene: TRBD1; CDR3 length: 17
CDR3 protein: CASTLDRNSEACF; CDR3 DNA: TGTGCCAGCACCCTGGACAGGAACTCTGAAGCTTGCTTT; V gene: TRBV12-3/TRBV12-4; clone size: -; J gene: TRBJ1-1; D gene: TRBD1; CDR3 length: 13
CDR3 protein: CATSRSQGVYGYTF; CDR3 DNA: TGTGCCACCAGTAGATCGCAGGGCGTATATGGCTACACCTTC; V gene: TRBV24-1; clone size: many; J gene: TRBJ1-2; D gene: -; CDR3 length: 14
CDR3 protein: CSVLQGNTGELFF; CDR3 DNA: TGCAGCGTTCTACAGGGGAACACCGGGGAGCTGTTTTTT; V gene: TRBV29-1; clone size: many; J gene: TRBJ2-2; D gene: -; CDR3 length: 13
CDR3 protein: CASHPGTENYGYTF; CDR3 DNA: TGCGCCAGCCACCCCGGGACAGAGAACTATGGCTACACCTTC; V gene: TRBV5-1; clone size: many; J gene: TRBJ1-2; D gene: TRBD1; CDR3 length: 14